This T cell receptor (beta chain) was recorded in a study of regulatory T cells in long-lasting Graves disease. Library construction for TCR beta used iRepertoire HTBI primers and Arm-PCR of CDR3 regions. TCRdb ran MiXCR on the multiplex PCR reads and lists one entry per CDR3 protein. The sample lists roughly 500,000 distinct CDR3 sequences, roughly 13% seen once, with 8% to 10% in the top ten. V was pared by 3 bases and J by 6 bases, with 6 bases between. CDR1 is SGDLS, CDR2 YYNGEE, per germline. The length of the CDR3 is 12 residues. Sample time point: newly diagnosed GD, antithyroid drugs for less than 3 months. Making the TCR library involved RNA that had been extracted from PBMCs. These same data were also listed under a study on T cells in Graves' hyperthyroidism and ophthalmopathy. That work adds: Stable Graves' hyperthyroidism meant no ophthalmopathy progression within 18 months. In making diagnoses, clinical symptoms, serum thyroxine and TRAb, thyroid ultrasound and orbital computed tomography were all used.

The V and J genes are TRBV9 and TRBJ2-2, with D possibly being TRBD1 or TRBD2 (5 bases each). The clonotype was recovered from a man under 40 with Graves disease. The material was peripheral blood mononuclear cells (PBMCs), obtained at new diagnosis, from a patient treated with antithyroid drugs. The CDR3 loop is CASSAGPGELFF. The CDR3 DNA reads TGTGCCAGCAGCGCGGGGCCCGGGGAGCTGTTTTTT.